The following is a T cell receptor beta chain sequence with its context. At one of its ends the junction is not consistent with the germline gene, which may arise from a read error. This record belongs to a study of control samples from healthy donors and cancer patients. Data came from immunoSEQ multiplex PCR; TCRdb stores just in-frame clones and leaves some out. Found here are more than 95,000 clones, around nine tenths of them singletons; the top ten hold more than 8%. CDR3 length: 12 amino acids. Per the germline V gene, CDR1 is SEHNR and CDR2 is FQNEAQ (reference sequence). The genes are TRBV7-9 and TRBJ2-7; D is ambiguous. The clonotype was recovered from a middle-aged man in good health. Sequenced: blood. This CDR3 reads CASSLGEDRLSF. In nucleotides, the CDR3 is TGTGCCAGCAGCTTGGGCGAGGACCGTCTGAGCTTC.